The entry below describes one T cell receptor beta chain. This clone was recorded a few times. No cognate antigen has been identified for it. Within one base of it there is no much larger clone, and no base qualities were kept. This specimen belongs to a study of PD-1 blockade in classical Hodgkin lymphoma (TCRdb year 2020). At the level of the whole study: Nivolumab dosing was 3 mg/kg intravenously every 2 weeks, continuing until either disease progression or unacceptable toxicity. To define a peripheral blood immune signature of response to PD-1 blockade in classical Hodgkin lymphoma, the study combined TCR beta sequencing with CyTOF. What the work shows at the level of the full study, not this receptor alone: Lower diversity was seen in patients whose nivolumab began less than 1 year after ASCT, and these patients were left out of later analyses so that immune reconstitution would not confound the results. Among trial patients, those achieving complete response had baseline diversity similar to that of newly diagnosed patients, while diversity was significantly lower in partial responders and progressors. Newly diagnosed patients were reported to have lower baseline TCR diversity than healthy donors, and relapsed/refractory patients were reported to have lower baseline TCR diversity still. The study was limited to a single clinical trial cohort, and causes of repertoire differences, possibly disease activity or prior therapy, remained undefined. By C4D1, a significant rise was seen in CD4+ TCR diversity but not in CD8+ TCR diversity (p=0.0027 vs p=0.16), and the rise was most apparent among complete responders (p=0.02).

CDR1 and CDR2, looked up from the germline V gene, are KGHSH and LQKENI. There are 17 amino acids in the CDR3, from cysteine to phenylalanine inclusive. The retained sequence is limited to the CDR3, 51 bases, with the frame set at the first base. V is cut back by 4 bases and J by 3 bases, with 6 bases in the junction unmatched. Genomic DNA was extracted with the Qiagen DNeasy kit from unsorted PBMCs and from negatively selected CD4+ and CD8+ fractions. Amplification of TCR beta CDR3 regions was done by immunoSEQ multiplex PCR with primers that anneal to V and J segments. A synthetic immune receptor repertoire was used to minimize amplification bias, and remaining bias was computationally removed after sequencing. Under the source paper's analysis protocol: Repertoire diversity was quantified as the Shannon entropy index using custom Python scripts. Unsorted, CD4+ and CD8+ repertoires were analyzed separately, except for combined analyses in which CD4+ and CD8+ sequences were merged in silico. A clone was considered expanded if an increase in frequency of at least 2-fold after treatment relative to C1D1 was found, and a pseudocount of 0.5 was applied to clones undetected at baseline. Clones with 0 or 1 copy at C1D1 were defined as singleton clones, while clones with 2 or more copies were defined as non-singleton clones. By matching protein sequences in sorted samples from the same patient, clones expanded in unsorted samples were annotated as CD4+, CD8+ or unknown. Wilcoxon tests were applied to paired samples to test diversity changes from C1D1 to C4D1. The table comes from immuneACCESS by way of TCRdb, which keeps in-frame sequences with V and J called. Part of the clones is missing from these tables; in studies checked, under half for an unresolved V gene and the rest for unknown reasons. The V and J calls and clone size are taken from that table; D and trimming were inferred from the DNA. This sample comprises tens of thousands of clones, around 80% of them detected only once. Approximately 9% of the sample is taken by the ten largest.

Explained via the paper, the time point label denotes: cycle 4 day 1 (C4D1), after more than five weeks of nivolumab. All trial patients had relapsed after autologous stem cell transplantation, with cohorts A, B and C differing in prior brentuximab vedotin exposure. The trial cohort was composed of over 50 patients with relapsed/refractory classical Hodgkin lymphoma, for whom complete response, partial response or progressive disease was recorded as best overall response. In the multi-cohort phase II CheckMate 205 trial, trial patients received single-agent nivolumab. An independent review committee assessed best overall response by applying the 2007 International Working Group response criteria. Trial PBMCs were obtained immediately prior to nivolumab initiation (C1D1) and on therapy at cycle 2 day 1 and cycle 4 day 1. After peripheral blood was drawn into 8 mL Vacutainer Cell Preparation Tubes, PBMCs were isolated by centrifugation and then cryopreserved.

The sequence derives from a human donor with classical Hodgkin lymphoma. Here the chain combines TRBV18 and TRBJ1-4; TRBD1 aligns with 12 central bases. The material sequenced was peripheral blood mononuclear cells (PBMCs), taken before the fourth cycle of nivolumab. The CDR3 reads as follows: CASSLAGTGGPNEKLFF. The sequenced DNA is TGTGCCAGCTCACTAGCTGGGACAGGGGGCCCTAATGAAAAACTGTTTTTT. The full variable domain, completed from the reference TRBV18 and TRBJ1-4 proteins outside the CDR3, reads NAGVMQNPRHLVRRRGQEARLRCSPMKGHSHVYWYRQLPEEGLKFMVYLQKENIIDESGMPKERFSAEFPKEGPSILRIQQVVRGDSAAYFCASSLAGTGGPNEKLFFGSGTQLSVL.